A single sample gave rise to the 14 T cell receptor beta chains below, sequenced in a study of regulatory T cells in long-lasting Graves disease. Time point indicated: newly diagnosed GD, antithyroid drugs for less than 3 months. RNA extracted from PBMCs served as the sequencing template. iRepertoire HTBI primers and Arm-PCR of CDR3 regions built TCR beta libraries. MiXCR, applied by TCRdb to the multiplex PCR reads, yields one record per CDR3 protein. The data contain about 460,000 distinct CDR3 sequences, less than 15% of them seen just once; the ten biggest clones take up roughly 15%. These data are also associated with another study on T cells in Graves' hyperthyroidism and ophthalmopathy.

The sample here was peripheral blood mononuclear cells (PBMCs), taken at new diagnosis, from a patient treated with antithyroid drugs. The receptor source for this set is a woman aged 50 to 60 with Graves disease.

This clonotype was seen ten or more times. The CDR3 spells CASKSNYGYTF. CDR3 nucleotides: TGCGCCAGCAAGTCCAATTATGGCTACACCTTC. This chain uses TRBV5-1 with TRBJ1-2; D not resolved. V shed 6 bases and J shed 5 bases, with 8 bases lying between them. Germline CDR1 is SGHRS and CDR2 is YFSETQ. CDR3 length equals 11 residues.

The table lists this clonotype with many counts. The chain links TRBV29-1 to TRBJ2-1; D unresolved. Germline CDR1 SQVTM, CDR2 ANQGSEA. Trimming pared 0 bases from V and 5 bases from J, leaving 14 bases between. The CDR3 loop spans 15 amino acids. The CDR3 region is CSVEDQPGRNNEQFF. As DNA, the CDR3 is TGCAGCGTTGAAGATCAGCCAGGACGGAACAATGAGCAGTTCTTC.

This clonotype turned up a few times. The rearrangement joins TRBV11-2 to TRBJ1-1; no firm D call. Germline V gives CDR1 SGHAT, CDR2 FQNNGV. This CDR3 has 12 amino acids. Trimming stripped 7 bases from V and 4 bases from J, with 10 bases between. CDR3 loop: CASTRQSTEAFF. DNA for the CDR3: TGTGCCAGCACCCGCCAGAGCACTGAAGCTTTCTTT.

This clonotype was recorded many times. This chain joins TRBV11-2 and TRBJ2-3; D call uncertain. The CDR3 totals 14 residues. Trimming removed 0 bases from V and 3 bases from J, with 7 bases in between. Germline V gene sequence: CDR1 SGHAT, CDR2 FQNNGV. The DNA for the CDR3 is TGTGCCAGCAGCTTAGATCTGGCTACAGATACGCAGTATTTT. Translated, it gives CASSLDLATDTQYF.

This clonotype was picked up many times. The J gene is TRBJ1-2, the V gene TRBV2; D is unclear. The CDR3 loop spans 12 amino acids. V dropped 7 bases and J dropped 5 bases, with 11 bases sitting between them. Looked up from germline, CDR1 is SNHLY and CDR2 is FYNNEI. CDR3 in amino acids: CASTGGAYGYTF. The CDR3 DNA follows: TGTGCCAGCACAGGCGGCGCGTATGGCTACACCTTC.

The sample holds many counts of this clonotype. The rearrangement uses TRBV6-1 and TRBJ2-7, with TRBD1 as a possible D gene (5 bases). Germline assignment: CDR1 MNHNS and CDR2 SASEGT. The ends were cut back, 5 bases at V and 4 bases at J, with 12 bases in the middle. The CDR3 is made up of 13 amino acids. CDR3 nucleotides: TGTGCCAGCAGTACAGACAGCCTATACGAGCAGTACTTC. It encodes CASSTDSLYEQYF.

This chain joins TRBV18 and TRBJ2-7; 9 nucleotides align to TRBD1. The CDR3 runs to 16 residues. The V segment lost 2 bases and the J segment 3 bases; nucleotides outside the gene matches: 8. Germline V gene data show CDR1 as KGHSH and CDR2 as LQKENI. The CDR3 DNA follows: TGTGCCAGCTCACCAACCAGCGGGACAGGGCACTACGAGCAGTACTTC. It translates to CASSPTSGTGHYEQYF.

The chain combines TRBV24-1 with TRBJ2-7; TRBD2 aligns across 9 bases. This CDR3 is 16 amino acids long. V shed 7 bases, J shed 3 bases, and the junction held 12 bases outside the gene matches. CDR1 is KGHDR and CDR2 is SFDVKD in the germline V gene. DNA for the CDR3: TGTGCCACCAGCCCCCACGGGGCTAGCGGGATCTACGAGCAGTACTTC. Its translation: CATSPHGASGIYEQYF.

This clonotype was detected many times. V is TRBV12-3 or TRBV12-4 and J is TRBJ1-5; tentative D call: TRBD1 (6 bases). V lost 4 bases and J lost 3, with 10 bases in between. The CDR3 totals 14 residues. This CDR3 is CASSWAGVNQPQHF. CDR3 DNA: TGTGCCAGCAGTTGGGCAGGGGTCAATCAGCCCCAGCATTTT.

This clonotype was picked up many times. The CDR3 DNA reads as TGTGCCAGCCAACTTTGGGCGAGTGAAGCTTTCTTT. It translates to CASQLWASEAFF. V and J are TRBV28 and TRBJ1-1; the D is unclear. The CDR3 runs to 12 residues. V was clipped by 8 bases and J by 7 bases, with 14 bases between them. The germline CDR1 and CDR2 sequences are MDHEN and SYDVKM.

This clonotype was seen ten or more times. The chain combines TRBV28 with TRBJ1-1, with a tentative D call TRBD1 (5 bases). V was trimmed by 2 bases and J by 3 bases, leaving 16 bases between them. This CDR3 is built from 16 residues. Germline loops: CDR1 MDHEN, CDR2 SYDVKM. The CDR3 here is CASSLPDSTRDTEAFF. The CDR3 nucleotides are TGTGCCAGCAGTTTACCCGACAGTACAAGAGACACTGAAGCTTTCTTT.

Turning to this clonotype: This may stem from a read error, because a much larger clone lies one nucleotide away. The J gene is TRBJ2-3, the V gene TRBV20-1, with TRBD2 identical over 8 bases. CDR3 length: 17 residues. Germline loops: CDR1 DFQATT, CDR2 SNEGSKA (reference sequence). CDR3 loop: CSARRGAGVVGTDMQYF. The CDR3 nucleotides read TGCAGTGCTAGACGGGGAGCGGGAGTGGTTGGAACAGATATGCAGTATTTT.

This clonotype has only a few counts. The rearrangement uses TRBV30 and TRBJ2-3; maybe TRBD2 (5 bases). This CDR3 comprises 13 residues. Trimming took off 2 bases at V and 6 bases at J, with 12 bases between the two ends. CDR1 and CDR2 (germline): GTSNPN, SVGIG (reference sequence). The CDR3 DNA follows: TGTGCCTGGAGTTTTGGGAGTATCGATACGCAGTATTTT. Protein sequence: CAWSFGSIDTQYF.

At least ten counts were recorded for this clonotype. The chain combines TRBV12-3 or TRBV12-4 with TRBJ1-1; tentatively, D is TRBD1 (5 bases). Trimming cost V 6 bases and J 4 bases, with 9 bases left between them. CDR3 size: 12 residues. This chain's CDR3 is CASRGEGTEAFF. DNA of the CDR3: TGTGCCAGCAGAGGGGAGGGCACTGAAGCTTTCTTT.